The 18 T cell receptor beta chains below all came from one sample that was sequenced in a study of blood T cell repertoires in COVID-19. The assay was immunoSEQ multiplex PCR, and TCRdb's table has in-frame clones only and misses some. This table has tens of thousands of clones, roughly 80% appearing once. The source material was peripheral blood. Receptor source: a woman older than 75 with acute or convalescent COVID-19.

This rearrangement joins TRBV11-3 to TRBJ2-7; 7 bases are shared with TRBD1. Per germline, CDR1 SGHNT and CDR2 YENEEA. This CDR3 spans 12 amino acids. The ends lost 4 bases at V and 5 bases at J; junction bases unmatched: 2. Written as DNA, the CDR3 is TGTGCCAGCAGCTCGACAGGGAACGAGCAGTACTTC. Amino acid sequence: CASSSTGNEQYF.

This chain joins TRBV14 and TRBJ2-3, with 8 bases fitting TRBD1. The CDR3 spans 14 residues. Germline CDR1 reads SGHDN; CDR2 reads FVKESK. With V trimmed by 0 bases and J by 7 bases, 3 bases remained unmatched. CDR3: CASSQDRGLNTQYF. The CDR3 region has the DNA TGTGCCAGCAGCCAAGACAGGGGGCTCAATACGCAGTATTTT. The full variable domain, in which reference TRBV14 and TRBJ2-3 provide the parts outside the CDR3, is EAGVTQFPSHSVIEKGQTVTLRCDPISGHDNLYWYRRVMGKEIKFLLHFVKESKQDESGMPNNRFLAERTGGTYSTLKVQPAELEDSGVYFCASSQDRGLNTQYFGPGTRLTVL.

The count of this clone is one. The chain has TRBV5-1 and TRBJ1-1, with D maybe TRBD1 (6 bases). The germline V gene has CDR1 SGHRS and CDR2 YFSETQ. The CDR3 totals 15 residues. V was trimmed by 4 bases and J by 1 base, leaving 14 bases between them. The CDR3 region is CASSVTGLGNTEAFF. For the CDR3, the DNA is TGCGCCAGCAGCGTTACAGGGTTGGGGAACACTGAAGCTTTCTTT.

The chain couples TRBV19 to TRBJ1-2, with 7 nucleotides matching TRBD1. The CDR3 consists of 14 residues. Germline V CDR1 and CDR2: LNHDA, SQIVND (reference sequence). J was trimmed by 4 bases and V by 7 bases; bases with no gene match: 9. The CDR3 DNA sequence: TGTGCCAGTAACCCCCGGGGACAGCCCTATGGCTACACCTTC. It codes for CASNPRGQPYGYTF. The full variable domain, with the rest looked up from reference TRBV19 and TRBJ1-2, is DGGITQSPKYLFRKEGQNVTLSCEQNLNHDAMYWYRQDPGQGLRLIYYSQIVNDFQKGDIAEGYSVSREKKESFPLTVTSAQKNPTAFYLCASNPRGQPYGYTFGSGTRLTVV.

The chain uses TRBV7-9 and TRBJ2-7; 8 bases are shared with TRBD1. After removal of 1 base from V and 7 bases from J, the junction contained 9 bases not matched to a gene. This CDR3 is 15 amino acids long. The germline V gene encodes CDR1 SEHNR and CDR2 FQNEAQ (reference sequence). Here the CDR3 DNA reads TGTGCCAGCAGCTTAGAAGGGACAGGTACGGAGGAGCAGTACTTC. Translating gives CASSLEGTGTEEQYF.

J is TRBJ1-2 and V is TRBV5-6; D uncertain. There are 12 residues in the CDR3. From germline, CDR1 is SGHDT and CDR2 YYEEEE. Trimming shortened V by 4 bases and J by 7 bases, and 11 bases separated the two germline ends. CDR3 region: CASSPQRGGYTF. The CDR3 nucleotides are TGTGCCAGCAGCCCGCAGCGGGGTGGCTACACCTTC.

The J gene is TRBJ1-1, the V gene TRBV16, with TRBD1 identical over 10 bases. With V trimmed by 2 bases and J by 2 bases, 8 bases remained unmatched. CDR3 length: 17 residues. The V gene's germline CDR1 is KGHSY and CDR2 FQNENV. CDR3 bases: TGTGCCAGCAGCCAACGGGACAGGGGCCAGGGAAACACTGAAGCTTTCTTT. It codes for CASSQRDRGQGNTEAFF.

This clone has just a few counts. The rearrangement links TRBV30 to TRBJ2-2; D not resolved. This CDR3 comprises 11 residues. Trimming took 5 bases from V and 4 from J, leaving 5 bases between them. CDR1 is GTSNPN, CDR2 SVGIG, per germline (reference sequence). The CDR3 region is CAWRFTGELFF. CDR3 in DNA: TGTGCCTGGCGGTTCACCGGGGAGCTGTTTTTT.

V and J are TRBV7-3 and TRBJ1-1; possibly TRBD1 for D (5 bases). V lost 3 bases to trimming and J lost 1 base, with 6 bases between them. CDR3 length: 13 residues. CDR1 and CDR2 (germline): SGHTA, FQGTGA. The CDR3 region is CASSFGGNTEAFF. CDR3 DNA sequence: TGTGCCAGCAGCTTCGGGGGGAACACTGAAGCTTTCTTT. Full variable domain (remainder filled in from reference TRBV7-3 and TRBJ1-1): GAGVSQTPSNKVTEKGKYVELRCDPISGHTALYWYRQSLGQGPEFLIYFQGTGAADDSGLPNDRFFAVRPEGSVSTLKIQRTERGDSAVYLCASSFGGNTEAFFGQGTRLTVV.

The chain recombines TRBV7-8 with TRBJ1-2; TRBD1 matches at 7 bases. The CDR3 totals 17 residues. With 2 bases clipped from V and 6 bases from J, the junction kept 15 bases outside the gene matches. In germline, CDR1 is SGHVS, CDR2 FQNEAQ. The CDR3 DNA reads as TGTGCCAGCAGCTTACGAGTTCTGGAGGACAGGTCGGATGGCTACACCTTC. This gives the protein CASSLRVLEDRSDGYTF.

This chain connects TRBV7-3 to TRBJ2-7; D remains unclear. The CDR3 has 14 residues. The V and J ends lost 3 bases and 1 base respectively, with 10 bases between them. In germline, CDR1 is SGHTA, CDR2 FQGTGA. The CDR3 DNA follows: TGTGCCAGCAGCTTTTTGCCTAGTTCCTACGAGCAGTACTTC. Its translation is CASSFLPSSYEQYF.

The chain carries TRBV28 and TRBJ1-1; 8 bases line up with TRBD1. The germline CDR1 and CDR2 sequences are MDHEN and SYDVKM. The CDR3 sequence is 16 residues long. Trimming cost V 0 bases and J 5 bases; bases outside gene matches: 8. Here the CDR3 DNA reads TGTGCCAGCAGTTTATGGGGCAGGGGGCCGTGGACTGAAGCTTTCTTT. Translating gives CASSLWGRGPWTEAFF.

The gene calls are TRBV5-6 and TRBJ2-5, with 8 positions matching TRBD1. With V trimmed by 4 bases and J by 6 bases, 14 bases remained unmatched. This CDR3 has 16 amino acids. Per the germline V gene, CDR1 is SGHDT and CDR2 is YYEEEE. The CDR3 DNA follows: TGTGCCAGCAGCCAGAAGCCTCAGGGGGCCTCACAGACCCAGTACTTC. The encoded protein is CASSQKPQGASQTQYF.

This clone was counted only a few times. The rearrangement joins TRBV9 to TRBJ2-7, with D perhaps matching TRBD1 (6 bases). Germline lookup yields CDR1 SGDLS and CDR2 YYNGEE. This CDR3 is 14 amino acids long. V shed 0 bases and J shed 2 bases, with 9 bases lying between them. The CDR3 protein is CASSVGGQTYEQYF. In DNA form, the CDR3 reads TGTGCCAGCAGCGTAGGGGGGCAGACCTACGAGCAGTACTTC.

This clone was seen just once. The chain joins TRBV18 to TRBJ1-1; 7 nucleotides match TRBD1. In germline, CDR1 is KGHSH, CDR2 LQKENI. The CDR3 contains 14 residues. V shed 3 bases, J shed 6 bases, and the junction held 7 bases outside the gene matches. The CDR3 region is CASSPLDRAAEAFF. Written as DNA, the CDR3 is TGTGCCAGCTCACCTTTAGACAGGGCGGCTGAAGCTTTCTTT.

The rearrangement links TRBV7-2 to TRBJ2-2; possible D gene TRBD2, 6 bases. Trimming removed 1 base from V and 6 bases from J, with 12 bases in between. The germline V gene has CDR1 SGHTA and CDR2 FQGNSA. This CDR3 is 15 amino acids long. The CDR3 protein is CASSLEGTGAGELFF. Written as DNA, the CDR3 is TGTGCCAGCAGCTTAGAGGGTACGGGGGCCGGGGAGCTGTTTTTT. Combining the CDR3 with reference TRBV7-2 and TRBJ2-2 gives the whole variable domain GAGVSQSPSNKVTEKGKDVELRCDPISGHTALYWYRQSLGQGLEFLIYFQGNSAPDKSGLPSDRFSAERTGGSVSTLTIQRTQQEDSAVYLCASSLEGTGAGELFFGEGSRLTVL.

The rearrangement links TRBV19 to TRBJ1-1, with 10 bases aligning to TRBD1. From germline, CDR1 is LNHDA and CDR2 SQIVND (reference sequence). The J segment lost 6 bases and the V segment lost 5 bases, leaving 15 bases of the junction unmatched. CDR3 size: 17 residues. This chain's CDR3 is CASSVRQGARLAPEAFF. The DNA of the CDR3 is TGTGCCAGTAGTGTCCGACAGGGGGCGCGATTAGCCCCTGAAGCTTTCTTT.

The chain recombines TRBV27 with TRBJ2-2; 7 bases match TRBD1. The V segment lost 4 bases and the J segment 3 bases; nucleotides outside the gene matches: 11. This CDR3 is 17 amino acids long. The germline CDR1 and CDR2 sequences are MNHEY and SMNVEV (reference sequence). This CDR3 reads CASSSRPGQPHTGELFF. The CDR3 DNA sequence: TGTGCCAGCAGTTCAAGGCCGGGACAGCCCCACACCGGGGAGCTGTTTTTT.